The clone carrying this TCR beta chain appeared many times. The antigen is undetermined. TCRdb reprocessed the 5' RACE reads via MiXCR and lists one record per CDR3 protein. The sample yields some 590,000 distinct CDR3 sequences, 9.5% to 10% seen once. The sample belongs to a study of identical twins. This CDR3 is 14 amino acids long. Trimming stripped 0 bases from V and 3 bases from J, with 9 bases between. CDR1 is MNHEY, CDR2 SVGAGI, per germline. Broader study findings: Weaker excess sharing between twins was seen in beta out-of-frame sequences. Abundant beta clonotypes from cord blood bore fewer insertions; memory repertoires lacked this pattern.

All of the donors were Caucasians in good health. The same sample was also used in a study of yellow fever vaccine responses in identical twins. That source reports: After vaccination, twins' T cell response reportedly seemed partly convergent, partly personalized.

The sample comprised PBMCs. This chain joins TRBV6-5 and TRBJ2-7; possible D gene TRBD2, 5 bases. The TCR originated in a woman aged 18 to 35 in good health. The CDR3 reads CASSYSSRDYEQYF. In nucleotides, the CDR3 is TGTGCCAGCAGTTACTCGAGTCGGGACTACGAGCAGTACTTC.